This T cell receptor beta chain was recovered during a study of blood T cell repertoires in COVID-19. On the study more broadly: Material from acute and convalescent COVID-19 was sourced from the United States, Italy and Spain. T cells, B-cell-depleted T cells, or PBMCs supplied cDNA or gDNA.

Per the authors' pipeline: By means of reference gene primer amplification, nucleated cell counts were estimated. Here immunoSEQ multiplex PCR was the method, and the copy in TCRdb shows in-frame clones only, minus some. V and J calls and clone size are given by that table; D and trimming were obtained from the DNA. The data show around 97,000 clones, approximately 84% seen once. In its sample, this clone was seen many times. The CDR3 is made up of 14 amino acids. V lost 1 base and J lost 2, with 6 bases in between. CDR1 LGHNA and CDR2 YNFKEQ come from the germline V gene. The sequenced sample was peripheral blood. The TCR was taken from a man in his 70s with acute or convalescent COVID-19. The chain employs TRBV4-2 and TRBJ1-5; D ambiguous. The CDR3 nucleotides read TGTGCCAGCAGCCAAGGTTTAGGCAATCAGCCCCAGCATTTT. This codes for CASSQGLGNQPQHF.